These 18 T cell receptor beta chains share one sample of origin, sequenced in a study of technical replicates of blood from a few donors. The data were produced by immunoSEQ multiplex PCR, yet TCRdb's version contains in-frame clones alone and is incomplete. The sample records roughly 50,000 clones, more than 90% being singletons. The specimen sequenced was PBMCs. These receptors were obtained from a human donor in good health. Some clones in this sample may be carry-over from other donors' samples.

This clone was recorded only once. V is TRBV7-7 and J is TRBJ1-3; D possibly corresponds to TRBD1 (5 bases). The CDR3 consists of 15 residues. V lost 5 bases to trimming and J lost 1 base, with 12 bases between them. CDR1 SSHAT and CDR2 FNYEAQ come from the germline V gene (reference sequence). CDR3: CASSLGRQSGNTIYF. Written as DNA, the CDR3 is TGTGCCAGCAGCCTAGGACGACAGTCTGGAAACACCATATATTTT.

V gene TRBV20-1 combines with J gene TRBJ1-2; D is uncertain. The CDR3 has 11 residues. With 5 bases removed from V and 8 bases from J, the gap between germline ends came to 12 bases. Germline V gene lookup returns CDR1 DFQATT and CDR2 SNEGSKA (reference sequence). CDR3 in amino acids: CSAQTRGGYTF. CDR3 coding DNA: TGCAGTGCTCAGACACGTGGAGGCTACACCTTC.

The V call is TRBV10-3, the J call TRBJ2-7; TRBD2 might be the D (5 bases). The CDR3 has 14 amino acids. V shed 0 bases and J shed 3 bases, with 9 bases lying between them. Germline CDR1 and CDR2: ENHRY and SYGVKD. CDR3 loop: CAISESLGSYEQYF. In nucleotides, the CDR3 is TGTGCCATCAGTGAGTCGCTGGGGAGCTACGAGCAGTACTTC.

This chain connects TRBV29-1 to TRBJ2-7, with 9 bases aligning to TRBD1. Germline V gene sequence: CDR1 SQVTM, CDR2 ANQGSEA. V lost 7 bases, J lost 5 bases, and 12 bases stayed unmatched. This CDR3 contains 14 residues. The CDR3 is CSAGAPDRGHEQYF. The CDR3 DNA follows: TGCAGCGCTGGGGCCCCGGACAGGGGCCACGAGCAGTACTTC.

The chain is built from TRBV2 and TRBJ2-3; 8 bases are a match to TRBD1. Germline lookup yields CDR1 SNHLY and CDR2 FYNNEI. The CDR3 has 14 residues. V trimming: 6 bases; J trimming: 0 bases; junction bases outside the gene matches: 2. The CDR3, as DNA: TGTGCCAGCAGCGGACAGGGTAGCACAGATACGCAGTATTTT. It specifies CASSGQGSTDTQYF.

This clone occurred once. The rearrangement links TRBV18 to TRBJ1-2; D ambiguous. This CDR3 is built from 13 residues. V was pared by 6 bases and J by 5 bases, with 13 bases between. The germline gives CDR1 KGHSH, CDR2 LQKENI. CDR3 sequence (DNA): TGTGCCAGCTCCCCAGGCCGGGAGTATGGCTACACCTTC. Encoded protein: CASSPGREYGYTF. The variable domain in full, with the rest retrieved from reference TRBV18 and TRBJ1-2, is NAGVMQNPRHLVRRRGQEARLRCSPMKGHSHVYWYRQLPEEGLKFMVYLQKENIIDESGMPKERFSAEFPKEGPSILRIQQVVRGDSAAYFCASSPGREYGYTFGSGTRLTVV.

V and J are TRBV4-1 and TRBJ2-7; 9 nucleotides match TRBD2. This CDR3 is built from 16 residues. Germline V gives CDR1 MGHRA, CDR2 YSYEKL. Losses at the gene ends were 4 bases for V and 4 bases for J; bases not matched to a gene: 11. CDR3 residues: CASSRMTSGTLYEQYF. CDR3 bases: TGCGCCAGCAGCCGGATGACTAGCGGAACATTATACGAGCAGTACTTC.

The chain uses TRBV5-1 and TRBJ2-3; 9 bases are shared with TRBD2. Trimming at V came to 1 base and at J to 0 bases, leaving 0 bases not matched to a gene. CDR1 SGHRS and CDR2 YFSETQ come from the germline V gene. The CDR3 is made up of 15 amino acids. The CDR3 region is CASSLTSGSTDTQYF. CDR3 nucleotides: TGCGCCAGCAGCTTGACTAGCGGGAGCACAGATACGCAGTATTTT.

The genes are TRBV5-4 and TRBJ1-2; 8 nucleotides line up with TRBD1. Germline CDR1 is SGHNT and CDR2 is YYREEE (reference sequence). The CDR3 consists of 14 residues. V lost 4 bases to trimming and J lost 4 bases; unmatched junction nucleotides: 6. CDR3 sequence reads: CASSPDREGYGYTF. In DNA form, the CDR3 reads TGTGCCAGCAGCCCGGACAGGGAGGGCTATGGCTACACCTTC.

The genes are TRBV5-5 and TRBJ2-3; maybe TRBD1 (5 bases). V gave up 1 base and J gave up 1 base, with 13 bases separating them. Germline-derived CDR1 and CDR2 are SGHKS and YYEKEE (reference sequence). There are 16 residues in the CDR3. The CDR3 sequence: CASSLIQGSRTDTQYF. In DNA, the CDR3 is TGTGCCAGCAGCTTGATTCAGGGATCTCGCACAGATACGCAGTATTTT. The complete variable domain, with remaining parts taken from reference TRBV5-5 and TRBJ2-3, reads DAGVTQSPTHLIKTRGQQVTLRCSPISGHKSVSWYQQVLGQGPQFIFQYYEKEERGRGNFPDRFSARQFPNYSSELNVNALLLGDSALYLCASSLIQGSRTDTQYFGPGTRLTVL.

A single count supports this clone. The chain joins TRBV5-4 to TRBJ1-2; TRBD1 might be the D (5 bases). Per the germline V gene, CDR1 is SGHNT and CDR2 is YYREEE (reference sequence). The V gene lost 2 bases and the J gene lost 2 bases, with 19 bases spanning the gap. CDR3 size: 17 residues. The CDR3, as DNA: TGTGCCAGCAGCTTAGGGGTTGCCCGTCGAGGAAACTATGGCTACACCTTC. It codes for CASSLGVARRGNYGYTF. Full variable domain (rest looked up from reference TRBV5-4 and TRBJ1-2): ETGVTQSPTHLIKTRGQQVTLRCSSQSGHNTVSWYQQALGQGPQFIFQYYREEENGRGNFPPRFSGLQFPNYSSELNVNALELDDSALYLCASSLGVARRGNYGYTFGSGTRLTVV.

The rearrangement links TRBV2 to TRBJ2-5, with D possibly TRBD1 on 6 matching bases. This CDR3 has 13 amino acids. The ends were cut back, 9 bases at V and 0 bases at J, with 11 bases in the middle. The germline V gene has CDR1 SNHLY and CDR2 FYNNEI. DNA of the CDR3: TGTGCCAGTACCGGGACATACCAAGAGACCCAGTACTTC. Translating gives CASTGTYQETQYF.

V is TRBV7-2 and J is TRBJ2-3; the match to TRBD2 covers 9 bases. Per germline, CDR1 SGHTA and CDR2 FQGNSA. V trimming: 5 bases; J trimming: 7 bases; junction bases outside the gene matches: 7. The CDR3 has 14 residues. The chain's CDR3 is CASSRGTSPHTQYF. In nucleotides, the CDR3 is TGTGCCAGCAGCCGTGGGACTAGCCCTCATACGCAGTATTTT.

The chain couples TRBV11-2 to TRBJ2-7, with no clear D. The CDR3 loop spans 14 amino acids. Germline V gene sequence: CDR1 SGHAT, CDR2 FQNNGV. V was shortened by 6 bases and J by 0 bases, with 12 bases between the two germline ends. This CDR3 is CASRSQSLSYEQYF. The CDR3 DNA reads TGTGCCAGCAGGTCACAGAGCCTCTCCTACGAGCAGTACTTC.

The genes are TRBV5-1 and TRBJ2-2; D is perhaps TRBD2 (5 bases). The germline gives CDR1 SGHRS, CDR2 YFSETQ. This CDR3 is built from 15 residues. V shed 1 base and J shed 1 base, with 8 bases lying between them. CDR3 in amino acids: CASSLLLGNTGELFF. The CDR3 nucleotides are TGCGCCAGCAGCTTGTTACTAGGGAACACCGGGGAGCTGTTTTTT.

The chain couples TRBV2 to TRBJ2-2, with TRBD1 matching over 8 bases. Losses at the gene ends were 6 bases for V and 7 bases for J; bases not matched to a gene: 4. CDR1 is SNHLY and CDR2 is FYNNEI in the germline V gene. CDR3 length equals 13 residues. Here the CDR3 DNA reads TGTGCCAGCAGAGACAGGGGTGACGGGGAGCTGTTTTTT. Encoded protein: CASRDRGDGELFF.

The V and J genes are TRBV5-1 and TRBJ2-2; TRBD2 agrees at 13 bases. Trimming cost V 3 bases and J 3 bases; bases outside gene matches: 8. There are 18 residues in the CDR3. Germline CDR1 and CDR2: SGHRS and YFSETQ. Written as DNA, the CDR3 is TGCGCCAGCAGCTCCGGACTAGCGGGAGTCGTGTACACCGGGGAGCTGTTTTTT. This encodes CASSSGLAGVVYTGELFF.

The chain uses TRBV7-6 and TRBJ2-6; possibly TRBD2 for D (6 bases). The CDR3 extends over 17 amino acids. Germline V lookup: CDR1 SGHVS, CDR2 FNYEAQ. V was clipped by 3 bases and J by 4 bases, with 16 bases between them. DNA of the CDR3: TGTGCCAGCAGCTTGGAGGGCACAAGCTCGGGGGCCAACGTCCTGACTTTC. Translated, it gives CASSLEGTSSGANVLTF.